A selection of T cell receptor beta chains follows, all from one sample in a study of CD8+CD57+ T cells in acquired aplastic anemia. In TCRdb, the reads were re-called with MiXCR into one record per CDR3 protein. The repertoire consists of 120,000 or so distinct CDR3 sequences, with about 50% occurring once and the leading ten covering 25% to 30%. The sequencing input was sorted CD4+, CD8+, or CD8+CD57+ T cells (not recorded which) from PBMCs. The receptors derive from a human donor with aplastic anemia. Each CDR3 is given with its conserved first and last residue. D genes are given only for firm matches. Clone size is not always given. Where it is, it says once, few, many or a class for expanded clones.

J,size,V,D,DNA,CDR3
TRBJ2-7,.,TRBV20-1,.,TGCAGTGCTAGGTCGTCGGGAAGCTCCTACGAGCAGTACTTC,CSARSSGSSYEQYF
TRBJ2-2,.,TRBV2,.,TGTGCCAGCAGTCCTCGGTCCGGGGAGCTGTTTTTT,CASSPRSGELFF
TRBJ1-4,.,TRBV24-1,.,TGTGCCACCAGTGTTCACGGGAGGGGAAAACTGTTTTTT,CATSVHGRGKLFF
TRBJ1-2,.,TRBV5-4,.,TGTGCCGGCAGCTCAGATGGAGGAGGCTACACCTTC,CAGSSDGGGYTF
TRBJ1-6,.,TRBV11-1,TRBD1,TGTGCCAGCAGCTTAAAGGGAAGACAGGGGGCGGCTGATTCACCCCTCCACTTT,CASSLKGRQGAADSPLHF
TRBJ1-1,.,TRBV24-1,.,TGTGCCACCAGTAGGTCGGCCAACATGAACACTGAAGCTTTCTTT,CATSRSANMNTEAFF
TRBJ2-7,.,TRBV19,.,TGTGCCAGTAGTATAGGGAGTAGAAACGAGCAGTACTTC,CASSIGSRNEQYF
TRBJ2-5,few,TRBV19,.,TGTGCCAGTAGTTCAAGACGGCCTCGGGAGACCCAGTACTTC,CASSSRRPRETQYF
TRBJ1-2,few,TRBV29-1,TRBD1,TGCAGCGTCGGAGGACAGGGAGTCTACACCTTC,CSVGGQGVYTF
TRBJ1-2,.,TRBV20-1,.,TGCAGTGCCTCCTCAGGAGGCGGCTACACCTTC,CSASSGGGYTF
TRBJ1-5,few,TRBV7-2,.,TGTGCCAGCAGCTTAGACACGTATCAGCCCCAGCATTTT,CASSLDTYQPQHF
TRBJ1-2,many,TRBV10-2,.,TGCGCCAGCAGTGAGCTCTCCACTACTAACTATGGCTACACCTTC,CASSELSTTNYGYTF
TRBJ1-1,few,TRBV2,.,TGTGCCAGCAGTGATAAATCAGGGACCGAAGCTTTCTTT,CASSDKSGTEAFF
TRBJ2-1,.,TRBV25-1,TRBD2,TGTGCCAGCACGCGAGCGGGGGGGAATGAGCAGTTCTTC,CASTRAGGNEQFF
TRBJ1-6,.,TRBV19,TRBD1,TGTGCCAGTAGTATTATGGAACAGGGGCATTCACCCCTCCACTTT,CASSIMEQGHSPLHF
TRBJ2-2,many,TRBV7-9,.,TGTGCCAGCAGCTTCTCCGGTACGGGGGAGCTGTTTTTT,CASSFSGTGELFF
TRBJ2-5,.,TRBV19,.,TGTGCCAGTAGTATCTCCCCCGAATCGGGGACCCAGTACTTC,CASSISPESGTQYF
TRBJ2-1,.,TRBV15,.,TGTGCCACCAGCAGTACCGGGTCGAGGGTGGCGAATGAGCAGTTCTTC,CATSSTGSRVANEQFF
TRBJ2-2,.,TRBV5-1,.,TGCGCCAGCAGCTACGGGGGCGGGGAGCTGTTTTTT,CASSYGGGELFF
TRBJ1-2,.,TRBV29-1,TRBD1,TGCAGCGCTGTTGCGCAGGGGGCCGACTATGGCTACACCTTC,CSAVAQGADYGYTF